A selection of T cell receptor beta chains follows, all from one sample in a study of radiation and T cells in renal cell carcinoma. The assay was immunoSEQ multiplex PCR, and TCRdb's table has in-frame clones only and misses some. This table has around 94,000 clones, 70% to 90% appearing once. The sample consisted of blood, taken from a patient whose treatment included radiotherapy and nephrectomy. The source of these receptors is a man aged 45-65 years with renal cell carcinoma. The CDR3 runs from the conserved cysteine through the conserved F or W. A D gene is named only where the DNA matches it firmly. Clone sizes are given selectively: once, few, many, or a class where the clone is expanded.

J: TRBJ2-1
size: -
D: TRBD2
V: TRBV6-1
CDR3: CASRGAGGPGEQFF
DNA: TGTGCCAGCAGAGGAGCGGGAGGGCCGGGTGAGCAGTTCTTC

J: TRBJ1-4
size: -
D: -
V: TRBV5-1
CDR3: CASSLEAGNEKLFF
DNA: TGCGCCAGCAGCTTGGAGGCAGGGAATGAAAAACTGTTTTTT

J: TRBJ2-1
size: -
D: TRBD2
V: TRBV10-3
CDR3: CAISAVWGRTSGRHYNEQFF
DNA: TGTGCCATCAGTGCGGTATGGGGGCGGACTAGCGGGAGGCACTACAATGAGCAGTTCTTC

J: TRBJ2-7
size: -
D: -
V: TRBV19
CDR3: CASSIVPGYEQYF
DNA: TGTGCCAGTAGTATAGTCCCGGGCTACGAGCAGTACTTC

J: TRBJ1-2
size: -
D: -
V: TRBV7-2
CDR3: CASSLAMGSRGYTF
DNA: TGTGCCAGCAGCTTAGCTATGGGGTCCCGTGGCTACACCTTC

J: TRBJ2-5
size: -
D: -
V: TRBV2
CDR3: CASSDGAGIGTQYF
DNA: TGTGCCAGCAGTGACGGGGCCGGAATCGGGACCCAGTACTTC

J: TRBJ2-3
size: -
D: -
V: TRBV7-2
CDR3: CASSLELSTQYF
DNA: TGTGCCAGCAGCTTAGAGCTCTCTACGCAGTATTTT

J: TRBJ2-2
size: -
D: -
V: TRBV7-3
CDR3: CASSLGGTGELFF
DNA: TGTGCCAGCAGCTTGGGAGGTACCGGGGAGCTGTTTTTT

J: TRBJ2-1
size: -
D: TRBD1
V: TRBV7-2
CDR3: CASSSDRGNEQFF
DNA: TGTGCCAGCAGCTCGGACAGGGGAAATGAGCAGTTCTTC

J: TRBJ2-7
size: once
D: TRBD1
V: TRBV10-2
CDR3: CASSDPGTGLYEQYF
DNA: TGCGCCAGCAGTGACCCCGGGACAGGGTTGTACGAGCAGTACTTC

J: TRBJ2-2
size: -
D: -
V: TRBV27
CDR3: CASKPRESTGELFF
DNA: TGTGCCAGCAAACCACGGGAGAGCACCGGGGAGCTGTTTTTT

J: TRBJ1-2
size: -
D: -
V: TRBV6-1
CDR3: CASSDPWGYYGYTF
DNA: TGTGCCAGCAGTGACCCGTGGGGGTACTATGGCTACACCTTC

J: TRBJ1-3
size: -
D: -
V: TRBV7-9
CDR3: CASSLRGIEGNTIYF
DNA: TGTGCCAGCAGCTTACGGGGTATCGAAGGAAACACCATATATTTT

J: TRBJ1-4
size: -
D: -
V: TRBV6-6
CDR3: CASSFPGRGEKLFF
DNA: TGTGCCAGCAGTTTCCCAGGGAGGGGTGAAAAACTGTTTTTT

J: TRBJ2-7
size: -
D: -
V: TRBV29-1
CDR3: CSVRDTYEQYF
DNA: TGCAGCGTGCGCGACACCTACGAGCAGTACTTC

J: TRBJ1-2
size: -
D: -
V: TRBV6-5
CDR3: CASSPGYTVGYTF
DNA: TGTGCCAGCAGTCCCGGTTACACGGTCGGCTACACCTTC

J: TRBJ2-5
size: once
D: -
V: TRBV9
CDR3: CASSVAAGNQETQYF
DNA: TGTGCCAGCAGCGTAGCGGCGGGGAACCAAGAGACCCAGTACTTC